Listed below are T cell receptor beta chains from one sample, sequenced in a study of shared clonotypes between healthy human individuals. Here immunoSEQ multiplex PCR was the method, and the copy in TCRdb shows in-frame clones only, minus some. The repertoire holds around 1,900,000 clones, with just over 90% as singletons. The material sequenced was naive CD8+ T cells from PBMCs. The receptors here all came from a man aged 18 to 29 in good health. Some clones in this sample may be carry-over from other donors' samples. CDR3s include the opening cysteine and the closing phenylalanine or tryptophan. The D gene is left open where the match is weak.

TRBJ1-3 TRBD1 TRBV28 TGTGCCAGCAGTCTGCAGGGGGCTATTGTTGGAAACACCATATATTTT CASSLQGAIVGNTIYF
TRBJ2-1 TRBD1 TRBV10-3 TGTGCCATCAGTGAGTCGAGTCAAACGAGGGGGCTCTACAATGAGCAGTTCTTC CAISESSQTRGLYNEQFF
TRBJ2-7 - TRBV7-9 TGTGCCAGCAGCTTAGGGACGGCCGAGCAGTACTTC CASSLGTAEQYF
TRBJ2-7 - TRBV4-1 TGCGCCAGCAGCCAAGACATATTGTCCTACGAGCAGTACTTC CASSQDILSYEQYF
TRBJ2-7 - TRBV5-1 TGCGCCAGCAGCATGGACAGTTTGGGCGAGCAGTACTTC CASSMDSLGEQYF
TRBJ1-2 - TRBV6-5 TGTGCCAGCAGTTACTCCGGTGATAACTATGGCTACACCTTC CASSYSGDNYGYTF
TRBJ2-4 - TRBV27 TGTGCCAGCAGTTTACAGGGGGCCAAAAACATTCAGTACTTC CASSLQGAKNIQYF
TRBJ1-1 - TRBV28 TGTGCCAGCAGCTCGACCGGGAGGGGGAACACTGAAGCTTTCTTT CASSSTGRGNTEAFF
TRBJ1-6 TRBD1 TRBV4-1 TGCGCCAGCAGCCCGTCGTTCGTCCGGACAGGCCATAATTCACCCCTCCACTTT CASSPSFVRTGHNSPLHF
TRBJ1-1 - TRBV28 TGTGCCAGCAGGTACACACGAGGGGACGAAGCTTTCTTT CASRYTRGDEAFF
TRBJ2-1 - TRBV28 TGTGCCAGCAGTTCGCAGGGATGGAGCTCCTACAATGAGCAGTTCTTC CASSSQGWSSYNEQFF
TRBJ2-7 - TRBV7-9 TGTGCCGGCGGCATAACACACTACGAGCAGTACTTC CAGGITHYEQYF
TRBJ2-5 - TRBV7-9 TGTGCCAGCAGCTCTACCCTGGGGGAGACCCAGTACTTC CASSSTLGETQYF
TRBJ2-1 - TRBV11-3 TGTGCCAGCAGCCCCAGGGCGCAGCGTGAGCAGTTCTTC CASSPRAQREQFF
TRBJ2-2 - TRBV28 TGTGCCAGCAGTTTCGGGGCAGGGGAGCTGTTTTTT CASSFGAGELFF
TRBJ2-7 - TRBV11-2 TGTGCCAGCAGCTTATGGGGGTTTGGGACCTCCTACGAGCAGTACTTC CASSLWGFGTSYEQYF
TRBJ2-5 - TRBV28 TGTGCCAGCAGCCCCGGGTTCCAAGAGACCCAGTACTTC CASSPGFQETQYF
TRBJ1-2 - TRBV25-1 TGTGCCAGCAGTGAATTTGGCGGCAGTAGCTATGGCTACACCTTC CASSEFGGSSYGYTF
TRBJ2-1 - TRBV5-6 TGTGCCAGCAGCTCCCCCCCTAGCCCTCTCAATGAGCAGTTCTTC CASSSPPSPLNEQFF
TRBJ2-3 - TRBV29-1 TGCAACGCCGGCGGAGGGAGCACAGATACGCAGTATTTT CNAGGGSTDTQYF
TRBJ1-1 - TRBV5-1 TGCGCCAGCAGCTTGGTACGTTCGGGCACAGGGGAAGCTTTCTTT CASSLVRSGTGEAFF
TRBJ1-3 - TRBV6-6 TGTGCCACCAGACAGGTCCTCTCTGGAAACACCATATATTTT CATRQVLSGNTIYF
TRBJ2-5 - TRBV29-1 TGCAGCGTTCGGGACAAACCCGGGGAGACCCAGTACTTC CSVRDKPGETQYF
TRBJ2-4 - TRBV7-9 TGTGCCAGCAGCGGGGGAGACAAACTAGCCAAAAACATTCAGTACTTC CASSGGDKLAKNIQYF
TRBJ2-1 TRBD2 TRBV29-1 TGCAGCGTTGACTCCCCTAGCGGTTACAATGAGCAGTTCTTC CSVDSPSGYNEQFF
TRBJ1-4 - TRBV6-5 TGTGCCAGCAGTTACGGGGGGGAGGATGAAAAACTGTTTTTT CASSYGGEDEKLFF